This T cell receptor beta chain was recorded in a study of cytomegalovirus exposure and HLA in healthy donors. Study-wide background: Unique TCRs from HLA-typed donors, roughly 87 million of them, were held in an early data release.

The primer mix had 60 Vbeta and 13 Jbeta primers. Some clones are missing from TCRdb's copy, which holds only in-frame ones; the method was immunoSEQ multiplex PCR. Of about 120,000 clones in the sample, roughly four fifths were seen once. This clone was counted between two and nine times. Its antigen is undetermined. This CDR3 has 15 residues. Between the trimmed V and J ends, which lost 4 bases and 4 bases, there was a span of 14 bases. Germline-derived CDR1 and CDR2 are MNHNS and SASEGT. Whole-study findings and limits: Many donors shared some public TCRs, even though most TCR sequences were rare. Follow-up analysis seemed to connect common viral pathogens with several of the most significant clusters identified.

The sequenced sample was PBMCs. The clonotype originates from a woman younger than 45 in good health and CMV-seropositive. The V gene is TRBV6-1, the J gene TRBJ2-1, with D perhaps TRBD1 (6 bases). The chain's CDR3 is CASSAQGGGYNEQFF. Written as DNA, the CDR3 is TGTGCCAGCAGTGCACAGGGTGGGGGATACAATGAGCAGTTCTTC.